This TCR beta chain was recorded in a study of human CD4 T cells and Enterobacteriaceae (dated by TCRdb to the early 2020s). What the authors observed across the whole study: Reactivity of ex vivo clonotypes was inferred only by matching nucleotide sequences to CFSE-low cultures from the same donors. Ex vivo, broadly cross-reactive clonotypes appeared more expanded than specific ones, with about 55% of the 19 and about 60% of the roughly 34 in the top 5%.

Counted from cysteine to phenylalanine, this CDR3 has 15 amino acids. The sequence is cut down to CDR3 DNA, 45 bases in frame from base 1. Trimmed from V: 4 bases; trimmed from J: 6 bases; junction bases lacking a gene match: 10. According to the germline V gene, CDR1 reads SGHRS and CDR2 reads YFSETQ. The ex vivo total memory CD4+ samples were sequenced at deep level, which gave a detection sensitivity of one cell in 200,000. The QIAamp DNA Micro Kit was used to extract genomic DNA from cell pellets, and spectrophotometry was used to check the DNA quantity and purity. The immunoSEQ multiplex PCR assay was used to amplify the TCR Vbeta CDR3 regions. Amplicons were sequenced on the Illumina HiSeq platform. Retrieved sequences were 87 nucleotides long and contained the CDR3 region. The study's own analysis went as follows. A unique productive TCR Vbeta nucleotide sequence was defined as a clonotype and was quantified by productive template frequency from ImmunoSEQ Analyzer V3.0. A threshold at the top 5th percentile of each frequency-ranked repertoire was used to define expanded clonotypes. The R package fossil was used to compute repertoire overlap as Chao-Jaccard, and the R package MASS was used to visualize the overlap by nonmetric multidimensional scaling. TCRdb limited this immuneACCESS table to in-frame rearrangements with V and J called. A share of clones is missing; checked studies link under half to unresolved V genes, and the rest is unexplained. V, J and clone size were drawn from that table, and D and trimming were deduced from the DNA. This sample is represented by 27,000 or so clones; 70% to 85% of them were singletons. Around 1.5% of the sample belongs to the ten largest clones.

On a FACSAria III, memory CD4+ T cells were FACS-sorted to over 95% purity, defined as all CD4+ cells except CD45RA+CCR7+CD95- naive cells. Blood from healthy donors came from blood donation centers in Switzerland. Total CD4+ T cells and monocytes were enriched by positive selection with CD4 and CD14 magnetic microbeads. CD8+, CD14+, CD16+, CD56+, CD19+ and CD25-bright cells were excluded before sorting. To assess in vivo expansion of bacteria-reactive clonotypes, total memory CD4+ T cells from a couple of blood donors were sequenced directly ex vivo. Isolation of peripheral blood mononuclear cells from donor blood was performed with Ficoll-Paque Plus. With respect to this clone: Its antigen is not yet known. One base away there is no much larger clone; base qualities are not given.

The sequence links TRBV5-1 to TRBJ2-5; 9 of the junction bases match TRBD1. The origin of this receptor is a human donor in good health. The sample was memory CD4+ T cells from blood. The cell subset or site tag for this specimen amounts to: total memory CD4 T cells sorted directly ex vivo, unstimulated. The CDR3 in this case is CASSTWTGEEKTQYF. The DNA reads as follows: TGCGCCAGCAGCACCTGGACAGGGGAGGAGAAGACCCAGTACTTC. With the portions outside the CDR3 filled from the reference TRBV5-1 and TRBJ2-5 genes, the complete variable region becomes KAGVTQTPRYLIKTRGQQVTLSCSPISGHRSVSWYQQTPGQGLQFLFEYFSETQRNKGNFPGRFSGRQFSNSRSEMNVSTLELGDSALYLCASSTWTGEEKTQYFGPGTRLLVL.